A single sample gave rise to the 15 T cell receptor beta chains below, sequenced in a study of regulatory T cells in long-lasting Graves disease (dated by TCRdb to the early 2020s). Interpreted using the paper, the time point label stands for: newly diagnosed GD, antithyroid drugs for less than 3 months. For both TCR sequencing and RNA sequencing, RNA was extracted from PBMCs in TRIzol. Library creation used multiplex PCR. Sequenced on an Illumina HiSeq 4000. iRepertoire HTBI primers and Arm-PCR amplification of CDR3 regions were used to construct TCR beta libraries. Clones were called with MiXCR by TCRdb after fastp trimmed the public reads at Q25, and only in-frame beta chains were retained. Each entry is one CDR3 protein sequence, shown with its most common DNA and genes. For this sample the table gives more than 450,000 distinct CDR3 sequences, of which 12% were detected only once. 8% to 10% of the sample rests with the top ten.

This sample also appeared in a second study, on T cells in Graves' hyperthyroidism and ophthalmopathy.

The sequences come from peripheral blood mononuclear cells (PBMCs), collected at new diagnosis, from a patient treated with antithyroid drugs. All receptors come from a woman aged 25 to 39 with Graves disease. Donor details come from another sample of the same person, matched by shared clones.

This chain joins TRBV9 and TRBJ1-2, with 7 bases identical to TRBD1. This CDR3 contains 16 residues. The J segment lost 6 bases and the V segment lost 0 bases, leaving 11 bases of the junction unmatched. Germline V lookup: CDR1 SGDLS, CDR2 YYNGEE. The DNA of the CDR3 is TGTGCCAGCAGCGTAGGTGGACAGGCGAGCCCCAATGGCTACACCTTC. This codes for CASSVGGQASPNGYTF.

This clonotype showed up just a few times. Sequence at one end of the junction differs from germline and may be a read error. The chain uses TRBV10-3 and TRBJ2-3; 7 bases line up with TRBD2. This CDR3 contains 15 residues. Germline CDR1 and CDR2: ENHRY and SYGVKD. The CDR3 loop reads CAIGESKRESDTQYF. CDR3 DNA: TGTGCCATCGGTGAGTCTAAGCGGGAATCAGATACGCAGTATTTT.

This clonotype was observed at least ten times. The J gene is TRBJ2-4, the V gene TRBV2; possibly TRBD2 for D (5 bases). The CDR3 spans 15 residues. Trimming shortened V by 3 bases and J by 1 base, and 10 bases separated the two germline ends. Germline CDR1 reads SNHLY; CDR2 reads FYNNEI. The chain's CDR3 is CASSEQRYAKNIQYF. CDR3 in DNA: TGTGCCAGCAGTGAGCAGCGGTACGCCAAAAACATTCAGTACTTC.

In this sample, this clonotype turned up many times. J is TRBJ1-1 and V is TRBV7-9, with D perhaps matching TRBD1 (6 bases). The CDR3 loop spans 13 amino acids. CDR1 is SEHNR, CDR2 FQNEAQ, per germline (reference sequence). Trimming cost V 6 bases and J 3 bases, with 11 bases left between them. CDR3 nucleotides: TGTGCCAGCAGTCAACAGGGCTACACTGAAGCTTTCTTT. As protein: CASSQQGYTEAFF. Combining the CDR3 with reference TRBV7-9 and TRBJ1-1 gives the whole variable domain DTGVSQNPRHKITKRGQNVTFRCDPISEHNRLYWYRQTLGQGPEFLTYFQNEAQLEKSRLLSDRFSAERPKGSFSTLEIQRTEQGDSAMYLCASSQQGYTEAFFGQGTRLTVV.

At least ten counts were recorded for this clonotype. This chain uses TRBV24-1 with TRBJ2-1, with D unresolved. In germline, CDR1 is KGHDR, CDR2 SFDVKD. Trimming cost V 5 bases and J 6 bases, with 13 bases left between them. This CDR3 has 14 amino acids. CDR3 in DNA: TGTGCCACCAGTGGTAAAGGAGTCTTCAATGAGCAGTTCTTC. This codes for CATSGKGVFNEQFF.

This clonotype was detected only a few times. This chain connects TRBV11-3 to TRBJ2-1; a weak D match, TRBD2 (6 bases). CDR1 SGHNT and CDR2 YENEEA come from the germline V gene. The V end lost 5 bases, the J end lost 11 bases, and 13 bases lay between the germline ends. The CDR3 is made up of 12 amino acids. CDR3 nucleotide sequence: TGTGCCAGCAGCCCACGGAGGGCTCAGCAGTTCTTC. Its translation: CASSPRRAQQFF.

This clonotype was recorded many times. The J gene is TRBJ2-1, the V gene TRBV7-2; 12 bases line up with TRBD2. Trimming cost V 3 bases and J 8 bases; bases outside gene matches: 8. The germline CDR1 and CDR2 sequences are SGHTA and FQGNSA. CDR3 length equals 16 residues. The CDR3 here is CASSFRTSGKGYEQFF. DNA of the CDR3: TGTGCCAGCAGCTTCCGGACTAGCGGGAAGGGCTATGAGCAGTTCTTC.

This clonotype was recorded at least ten times. This rearrangement joins TRBV15 to TRBJ2-5; 10 bases are a match to TRBD1. Germline loops: CDR1 LNHNV, CDR2 YYDKDF (reference sequence). The V and J ends lost 0 bases and 5 bases, in that order; junction bases with no gene match: 12. The CDR3 spans 18 residues. This CDR3 reads CATSREVGLGQGFETQYF. The CDR3 DNA sequence: TGTGCCACCAGCAGAGAAGTCGGTTTGGGACAGGGGTTCGAGACCCAGTACTTC.

This sequence joins TRBV5-1 and TRBJ2-5; no reliable D call. The CDR3 consists of 14 residues. The V end lost 2 bases, the J end lost 2 bases, and 10 bases lay between the germline ends. Per the germline V gene, CDR1 is SGHRS and CDR2 is YFSETQ. The CDR3: CASSFGTQQETQYF. CDR3 DNA: TGCGCCAGCAGCTTTGGCACCCAGCAAGAGACCCAGTACTTC.

This clonotype was recorded at least ten times. The chain uses TRBV7-2 and TRBJ2-1; 15 bases line up with TRBD2. This CDR3 is built from 18 residues. Germline CDR1 and CDR2: SGHTA and FQGNSA. Trimming took 6 bases from V and 6 from J; bases not matched to a gene: 12. Here the CDR3 reads CASSPLGLAGGLINEQFF. CDR3 DNA sequence: TGTGCCAGCAGTCCACTCGGACTAGCGGGAGGGCTTATCAATGAGCAGTTCTTC.

Concerning this clonotype itself: Compared with germline, one end of the junction differs, possibly owing to a read error. V gene TRBV11-2 combines with J gene TRBJ1-1, with unresolved D. The CDR3 loop spans 12 amino acids. Per germline, CDR1 SGHAT and CDR2 FQNNGV. DNA of the CDR3: TGTGCCAGCAGCCGAGGTGACACTGGAGCTTTCTTT. It specifies CASSRGDTGAFF.

The rearrangement links TRBV5-5 to TRBJ1-2; D perhaps matches TRBD1 (5 bases). Per germline, CDR1 SGHKS and CDR2 YYEKEE (reference sequence). This CDR3 contains 14 residues. The V end lost 0 bases, the J end lost 3 bases, and 9 bases lay between the germline ends. The CDR3 sequence: CASSLGGNDYGYTF. CDR3 coding DNA: TGTGCCAGCAGCTTGGGGGGGAACGACTATGGCTACACCTTC.

In regard to this clonotype: Compared with germline, one end of the junction differs, possibly owing to a read error. V and J are TRBV5-6 and TRBJ2-7; tentatively, D is TRBD2 (6 bases). In germline, CDR1 is SGHDT, CDR2 YYEEEE. This CDR3 is built from 14 residues. The CDR3, as DNA: TGTGTCAGCAGCTCGGGACTCTTCTTTATGGAGCAGTACTTC. Its translation is CVSSSGLFFMEQYF. The full variable domain, rest sourced from reference TRBV5-6 and TRBJ2-7, is DAGVTQSPTHLIKTRGQQVTLRCSPKSGHDTVSWYQQALGQGPQFIFQYYEEEERQRGNFPDRFSGHQFPNYSSELNVNALLLGDSALYLCVSSSGLFFMEQYFGPGTRLTVT.

The rearrangement joins TRBV20-1 to TRBJ2-6, with D hard to call. Germline assignment: CDR1 DFQATT and CDR2 SNEGSKA (reference sequence). The CDR3 extends over 13 amino acids. V was cut by 4 bases and J by 2 bases, with 6 bases left in between. The CDR3 sequence is CSAKQAGANVLTF. The CDR3 coding sequence is TGCAGTGCTAAGCAGGCTGGGGCCAACGTCCTGACTTTC.

This clonotype has at least ten counts. V usage is TRBV27 and J usage is TRBJ1-2, with D hard to call. The germline gives CDR1 MNHEY, CDR2 SMNVEV (reference sequence). Trimming took off 4 bases at V and 8 bases at J, with 17 bases between the two ends. CDR3 length: 14 residues. The CDR3 is CASSSWQVGGGYTF. CDR3 nucleotides: TGTGCCAGCAGTTCGTGGCAGGTCGGAGGAGGCTACACCTTC.